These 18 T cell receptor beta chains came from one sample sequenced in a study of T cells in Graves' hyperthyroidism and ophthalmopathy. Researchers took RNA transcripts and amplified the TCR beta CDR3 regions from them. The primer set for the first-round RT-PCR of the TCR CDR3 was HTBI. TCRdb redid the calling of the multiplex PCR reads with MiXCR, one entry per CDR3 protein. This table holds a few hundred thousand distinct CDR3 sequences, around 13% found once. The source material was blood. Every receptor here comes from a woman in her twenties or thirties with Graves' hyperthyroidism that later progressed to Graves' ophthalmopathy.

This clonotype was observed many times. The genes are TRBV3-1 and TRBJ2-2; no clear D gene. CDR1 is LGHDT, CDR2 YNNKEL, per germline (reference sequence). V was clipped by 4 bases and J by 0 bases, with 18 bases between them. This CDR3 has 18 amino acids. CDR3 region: CASSPPRRAASNTGELFF. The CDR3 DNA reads TGTGCCAGCAGCCCCCCCCGACGGGCCGCTTCGAACACCGGGGAGCTGTTTTTT.

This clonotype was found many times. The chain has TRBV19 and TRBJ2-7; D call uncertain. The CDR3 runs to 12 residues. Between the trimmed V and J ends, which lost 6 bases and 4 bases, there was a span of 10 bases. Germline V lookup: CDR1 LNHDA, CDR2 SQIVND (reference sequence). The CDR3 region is CASRKLGYEQYF. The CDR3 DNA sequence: TGTGCCAGTAGGAAACTCGGGTACGAGCAGTACTTC.

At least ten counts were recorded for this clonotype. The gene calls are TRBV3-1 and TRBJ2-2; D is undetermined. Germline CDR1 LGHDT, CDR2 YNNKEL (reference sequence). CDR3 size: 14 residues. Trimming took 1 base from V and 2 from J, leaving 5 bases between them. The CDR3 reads CASSQVSNTGELFF. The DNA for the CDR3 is TGTGCCAGCAGCCAAGTCAGTAACACCGGGGAGCTGTTTTTT.

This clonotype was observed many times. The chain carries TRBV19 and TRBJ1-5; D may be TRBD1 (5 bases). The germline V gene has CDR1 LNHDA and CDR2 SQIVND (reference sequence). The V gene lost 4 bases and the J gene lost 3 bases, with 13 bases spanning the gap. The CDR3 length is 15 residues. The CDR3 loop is CASSTDRGVNQPQHF. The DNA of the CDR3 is TGTGCCAGTAGTACTGACCGGGGGGTCAATCAGCCCCAGCATTTT.

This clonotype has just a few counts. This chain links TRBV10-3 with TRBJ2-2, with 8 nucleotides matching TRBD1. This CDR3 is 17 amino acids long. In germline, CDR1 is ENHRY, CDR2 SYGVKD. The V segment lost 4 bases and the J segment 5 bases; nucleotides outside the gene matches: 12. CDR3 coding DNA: TGTGCCATCAGTGCTGGCGCTGCAGGGGGCGGAACCGGGGAGCTGTTTTTT. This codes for CAISAGAAGGGTGELFF.

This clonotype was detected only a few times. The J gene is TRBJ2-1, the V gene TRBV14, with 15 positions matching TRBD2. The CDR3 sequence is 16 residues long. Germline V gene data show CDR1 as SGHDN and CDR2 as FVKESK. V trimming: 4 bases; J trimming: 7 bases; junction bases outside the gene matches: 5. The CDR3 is CASSRLGTSGRNEQFF. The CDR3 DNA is TGTGCCAGCAGCCGTCTCGGGACTAGCGGGAGGAATGAGCAGTTCTTC.

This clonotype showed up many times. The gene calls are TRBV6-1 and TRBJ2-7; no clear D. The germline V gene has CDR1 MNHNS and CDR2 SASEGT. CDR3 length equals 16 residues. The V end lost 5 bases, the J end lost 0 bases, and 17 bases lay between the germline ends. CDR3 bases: TGTGCCAGCAGTCTCCGGCCCCTAGTTTCCTCCTACGAGCAGTACTTC. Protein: CASSLRPLVSSYEQYF.

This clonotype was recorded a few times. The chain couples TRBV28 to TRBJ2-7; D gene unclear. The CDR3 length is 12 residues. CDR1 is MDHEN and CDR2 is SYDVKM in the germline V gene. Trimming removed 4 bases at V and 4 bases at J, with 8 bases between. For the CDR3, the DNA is TGTGCCAGCAGTTGGGGTCATTACGAGCAGTACTTC. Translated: CASSWGHYEQYF. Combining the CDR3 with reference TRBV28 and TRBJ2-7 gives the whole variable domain DVKVTQSSRYLVKRTGEKVFLECVQDMDHENMFWYRQDPGLGLRLIYFSYDVKMKEKGDIPEGYSVSREKKERFSLILESASTNQTSMYLCASSWGHYEQYFGPGTRLTVT.

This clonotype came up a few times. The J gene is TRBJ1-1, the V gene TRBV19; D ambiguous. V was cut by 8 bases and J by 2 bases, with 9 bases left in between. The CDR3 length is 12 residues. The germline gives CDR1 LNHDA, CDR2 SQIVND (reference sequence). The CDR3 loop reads CASQTVNTEAFF. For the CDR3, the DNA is TGTGCCAGTCAGACGGTTAACACTGAAGCTTTCTTT.

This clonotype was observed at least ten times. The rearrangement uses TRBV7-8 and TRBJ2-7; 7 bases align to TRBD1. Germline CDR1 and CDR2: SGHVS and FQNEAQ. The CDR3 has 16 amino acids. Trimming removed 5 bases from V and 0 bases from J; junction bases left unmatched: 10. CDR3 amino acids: CASSLLQGQYSYEQYF. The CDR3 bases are TGTGCCAGCAGCCTACTCCAGGGACAGTACTCCTACGAGCAGTACTTC.

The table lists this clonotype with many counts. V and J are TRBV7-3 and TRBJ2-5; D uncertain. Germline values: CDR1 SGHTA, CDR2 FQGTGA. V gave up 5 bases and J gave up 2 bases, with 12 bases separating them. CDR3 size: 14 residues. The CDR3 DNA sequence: TGTGCCAGCAGCCCTGGGATTATACAAGAGACCCAGTACTTC. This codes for CASSPGIIQETQYF.

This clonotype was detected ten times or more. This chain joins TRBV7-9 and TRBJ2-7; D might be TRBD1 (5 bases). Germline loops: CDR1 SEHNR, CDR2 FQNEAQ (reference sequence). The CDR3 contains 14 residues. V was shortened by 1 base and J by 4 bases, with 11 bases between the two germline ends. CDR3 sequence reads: CASSLVGAGYEQYF. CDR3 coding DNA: TGTGCCAGCAGCTTAGTAGGGGCCGGGTACGAGCAGTACTTC.

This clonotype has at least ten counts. In nucleotides, the CDR3 is TGCGCCAGCAGCTTGTCGGGGGTGCCTAATGAAAAACTGTTTTTT. Amino acids: CASSLSGVPNEKLFF. The V and J genes are TRBV5-1 and TRBJ1-4, with a weak D call TRBD1 (5 bases). This CDR3 has 15 residues. The germline gives CDR1 SGHRS, CDR2 YFSETQ. V was cut by 1 base and J by 3 bases, with 10 bases left in between.

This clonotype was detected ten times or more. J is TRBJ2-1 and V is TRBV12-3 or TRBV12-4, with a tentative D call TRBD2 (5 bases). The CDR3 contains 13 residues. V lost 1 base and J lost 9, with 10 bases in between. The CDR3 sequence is CASSLDAGLEQFF. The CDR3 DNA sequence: TGTGCCAGCAGTTTAGATGCAGGACTTGAGCAGTTCTTC.

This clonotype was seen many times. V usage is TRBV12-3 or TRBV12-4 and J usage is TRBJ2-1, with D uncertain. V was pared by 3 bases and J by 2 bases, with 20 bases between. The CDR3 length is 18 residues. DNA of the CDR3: TGTGCCAGCAGTTTGGAAGACTGGGTCACTCCAGCCTACAATGAGCAGTTCTTC. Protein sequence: CASSLEDWVTPAYNEQFF.

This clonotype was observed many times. The CDR3 region has the DNA TGTGCCAGCAGCTTAATCAGGGAGGCAGCTTTCTTT. This codes for CASSLIREAAFF. The chain uses TRBV11-3 and TRBJ1-1; maybe TRBD1 (5 bases). This CDR3 comprises 12 residues. Trimming removed 2 bases at V and 10 bases at J, with 11 bases between. Per germline, CDR1 SGHNT and CDR2 YENEEA.

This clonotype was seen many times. DNA for the CDR3: TGTGCCACCAGTGATTGGACAGGACCGACCTTTGAGCAGTTCTTC. This encodes CATSDWTGPTFEQFF. V and J are TRBV24-1 and TRBJ2-1; TRBD1 agrees at 7 bases. Germline lookup yields CDR1 KGHDR and CDR2 SFDVKD. V gave up 2 bases and J gave up 9 bases; unmatched junction bases: 9. The CDR3 extends over 15 amino acids.

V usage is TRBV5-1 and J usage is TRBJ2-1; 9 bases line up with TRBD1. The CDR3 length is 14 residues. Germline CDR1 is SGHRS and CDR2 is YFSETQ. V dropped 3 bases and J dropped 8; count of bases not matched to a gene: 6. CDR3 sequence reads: CASSSGTGLDEQFF. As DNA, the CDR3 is TGCGCCAGCAGCTCCGGGACAGGGCTGGATGAGCAGTTCTTC.